This T cell receptor (beta chain) was profiled in a study of blood T cells in healthy people across ages. The CDR3 is 14 residues long. Germline V CDR1 and CDR2: SGHVS, FQNEAQ. Trimming stripped 5 bases from V and 0 bases from J, with 10 bases between. They isolated at least 6 million PBMCs from each sample. Alongside a J-beta primer mix, a sample-barcoded 5' primer served in a second PCR lasting about 7 to 12 cycles. TCRdb re-called the 5' RACE reads through MiXCR, storing one row per CDR3 protein. Found here are about 1.5 million distinct CDR3 sequences, approximately 43% of them singletons; the top ten hold under 5%. The count of this clonotype is one. Its antigen is still unknown. Overall study findings and caveats: Samples with more naive T cells showed higher observed beta diversity. Long-lived donors exceeded aged donors in naive CD4+ cells and diversity.

J is TRBJ2-5 and V is TRBV7-8; a possible D gene is TRBD1 (6 bases). This TCR was sampled from a woman aged 18 to 35 in good health. Sequencing used blood. CDR3 region: CASSKQGNQETQYF. CDR3 in DNA: TGTGCCAGCAGCAAACAGGGTAACCAAGAGACCCAGTACTTC.